Included here is one TCR beta chain sequence, with context. The source of the sample is a study of blood T cell repertoires in COVID-19. Study in general: T cells, B-cell-depleted T cells, or PBMCs provided the cDNA or gDNA that served as material.

As handled by the study authors: For nucleated cells, counts were estimated from reference gene primer amplification. Only in-frame clones appear in the TCRdb table, and some are missing; sequencing was by immunoSEQ multiplex PCR. D and trimming come from the DNA, and the V and J calls and clone size come from that table. Among some 270,000 clones listed, under 85% were seen once. Germline CDR1 and CDR2: MDHEN and SYDVKM. Trimming took 1 base from V and 6 from J, leaving 18 bases between them. CDR3 length: 16 amino acids. During active infection, Seattle patients enrolled and were then monitored through disease.

Sequences were obtained from peripheral blood. The sequence was collected from a human donor with COVID-19, enrolled during active disease. The donor label of this sample is uncertain. The chain recombines TRBV28 with TRBJ1-1, with a weak D call TRBD1 (5 bases). The CDR3 DNA sequence: TGTGCCAGCAGTTTATTAGGGGAGGGGAAACATTCTGAAGCTTTCTTT. Residues: CASSLLGEGKHSEAFF.